Listed below are T cell receptor beta chains from one sample, sequenced in a study of cytomegalovirus exposure and HLA in healthy donors. The repertoire was sequenced with immunoSEQ multiplex PCR; TCRdb's copy has only in-frame clones and lacks some. Of about 130,000 clones in the sample, less than 75% were seen once. The sequenced material came from PBMCs. The source of these receptors is a woman aged 40-49 years in good health and CMV-seropositive. The CDR3 runs from the conserved cysteine through the conserved F or W. D genes are given only for firm matches. Size is omitted from some rows. Given values are once, few, many or a class for expanded clones.

v_call	j_call	d_call	clone_size	cdr3_nt	cdr3_aa
TRBV14	TRBJ1-2	TRBD1	once	TGTGCCAGCAGCCCGCCCGGCAGGGGGCTATTTACTAACTATGGCTACACCTTC	CASSPPGRGLFTNYGYTF
TRBV6-4	TRBJ2-1	TRBD2	NA	TGTGCCAGCAGTCTAGCGGCGAGCAATGAGCAGTTCTTC	CASSLAASNEQFF
TRBV30	TRBJ2-2	TRBD2	NA	TGTGCCTGGAGTGGTTGGTCTAGCGGGACCGCCGGGGAGCTGTTTTTT	CAWSGWSSGTAGELFF
TRBV10-3	TRBJ2-3	NA	NA	TGTGCCGCTAGCGACCCCACGCCGGATACGCAGTATTTT	CAASDPTPDTQYF
TRBV7-2	TRBJ2-5	TRBD2	NA	TGTGCCAGCAGCTTACGAGCGGGAGAGGAAGAGACCCAGTACTTC	CASSLRAGEEETQYF
TRBV5-1	TRBJ2-3	NA	NA	TGCGCCAGCTCACCCTGGGTCGGGGGAAGCACAGATACGCAGTATTTT	CASSPWVGGSTDTQYF
TRBV5-1	TRBJ2-3	TRBD2	NA	TGCGCCAGCAGCGGGGAGGGAACTTCCACAGATACGCAGTATTTT	CASSGEGTSTDTQYF
TRBV28	TRBJ2-3	TRBD2	NA	TGTGCCAGCAGCGATACCGGACTAGCGGGGAACACAGATACGCAGTATTTT	CASSDTGLAGNTDTQYF
TRBV6-5	TRBJ1-1	NA	NA	TGTGCCAGCAGTCGGGGTCGGGGAGAACAAGCTTTCTTT	CASSRGRGEQAFF
TRBV7-2	TRBJ1-1	NA	NA	TGTGCCAGCAGCTTAAAGACAAACACTGAAGCTTTCTTT	CASSLKTNTEAFF
TRBV7-2	TRBJ2-7	TRBD2	NA	TGTGCCAGCAGCTTAGAAGGGAGGGCCTACGAGCAGTACTTC	CASSLEGRAYEQYF
TRBV7-2	TRBJ2-2	NA	NA	TGTGCCAGCAGCTCAGAGGTACCGGGACTCCTCACCGGGGAGCTGTTTTTT	CASSSEVPGLLTGELFF
TRBV2	TRBJ2-5	NA	NA	TGTGCCAGCAGTGTAAAGCGGGAGACCCAGTACTTC	CASSVKRETQYF
TRBV6-5	TRBJ2-3	TRBD2	NA	TGTGCCAGCAGAACTAGCGGATATCCAGATACGCAGTATTTT	CASRTSGYPDTQYF
TRBV28	TRBJ2-5	NA	NA	TGTGCCAGCAGATCGAGGACAGCCGAGAGGACCCAGTACTTC	CASRSRTAERTQYF
TRBV28	TRBJ2-7	NA	NA	TGTGCCAGCAGTTTTCCCTCGACTAGTCACGAGCAGTACTTC	CASSFPSTSHEQYF
TRBV7-8	TRBJ1-5	TRBD1	NA	TGTGCCAGCAGCGCGGACAGGGGGCTTGTTCAGCCCCAGCATTTT	CASSADRGLVQPQHF
TRBV7-2	TRBJ2-1	TRBD2	NA	TGTGCCAGCAGCGCCGGGATGATAGCGGGGGGGCGCTCCTACAATGAGCAGTTCTTC	CASSAGMIAGGRSYNEQFF
TRBV7-9	TRBJ1-2	NA	NA	TGTTCCAGCAGCGCCCGGACAGCTCATAACTATGGCTACACCTTC	CSSSARTAHNYGYTF
TRBV19	TRBJ1-1	TRBD1	NA	TGTGCCAGTAACCAAGGGGACAGGCTGAACACTGAAGCTTTCTTT	CASNQGDRLNTEAFF
TRBV6-1	TRBJ2-3	TRBD1	few	TGTGCCAGCAGTGAGAGGACAGGGGGAGGATTACCGCAGTATTTT	CASSERTGGGLPQYF
TRBV29-1	TRBJ2-5	TRBD2	NA	TGCAGCGTTCTTCAAAGCGGGACGGAGACCCAGTACTTC	CSVLQSGTETQYF
TRBV9	TRBJ2-5	NA	NA	TGTGCCAGCAGCGTAGCGTCAGATAGCGGGACCCAGTACTTC	CASSVASDSGTQYF
TRBV7-9	TRBJ2-6	NA	NA	TGTTCCAGCAGTTCTACCCAACCCGATTCACCCGCGCCCAACGTCCTGACTTTC	CSSSSTQPDSPAPNVLTF
TRBV5-8	TRBJ2-3	TRBD1	NA	TGTGCCAGCAGCTCGGGGACAGGGGCGAACATTCGCACAGATACGCAGTATTTT	CASSSGTGANIRTDTQYF
TRBV2	TRBJ1-2	NA	NA	TGTGCCAGCAGTGACGTGGGGCGCGGCGGCTACACCTTC	CASSDVGRGGYTF
TRBV7-7	TRBJ2-5	NA	NA	TGTGCTAGCAGCTTAGGTCAGAGGGTGCAAGAGACCCAGTACTTC	CASSLGQRVQETQYF
TRBV30	TRBJ2-7	TRBD1	few	TGTGCCTGGGGGGGACAGGGGGTTCCCTACGAGCAGTACTTC	CAWGGQGVPYEQYF
TRBV19	TRBJ2-7	NA	NA	TGTGCCAGTACCTTCAAGGGGGTGCTTCCCTACGAGCAGTACTTC	CASTFKGVLPYEQYF
TRBV5-1	TRBJ1-1	TRBD1	NA	TGCGCCAGCAGCAAAGCCGGGACAGGGAGGACTGAAGCTTTCTTT	CASSKAGTGRTEAFF
TRBV27	TRBJ1-2	NA	few	TGTGCCAGCAGTTTTAATACTAACTATGGCTACACCTTC	CASSFNTNYGYTF
TRBV5-1	TRBJ1-3	NA	NA	TGCGCCAGCAGCCCAGGACAGCTAAACTTTTACCTCTCTGGAAACACCATATATTTT	CASSPGQLNFYLSGNTIYF
TRBV27	TRBJ1-2	NA	NA	TGTGCCAGCAAACGGGGAGATAACTATGGCTACACCTTC	CASKRGDNYGYTF
TRBV19	TRBJ1-1	TRBD1	NA	TGTGCCAGTAGTCCCAGGGACAGGGCCACTGAAGCTTTCTTT	CASSPRDRATEAFF
TRBV5-1	TRBJ1-1	NA	NA	TGCGCCAGCAGCAAGATCGTCGCGCCGAACACTGAAGCTTTCTTT	CASSKIVAPNTEAFF
TRBV14	TRBJ2-1	NA	NA	TGTGCCAGCAGCCAAGATACAGGGATGAACAATGAGCAGTTCTTC	CASSQDTGMNNEQFF
TRBV10-3	TRBJ1-6	NA	NA	TGTGCCATCGGATCTCTGGGGGGGGAATCACCCCTCCACTTT	CAIGSLGGESPLHF
TRBV5-1	TRBJ2-1	NA	NA	TGCGCCAGCAGTCTTTTCGGAGTCCTCGAGTACAATGAGCAGTTCTTC	CASSLFGVLEYNEQFF
TRBV7-2	TRBJ1-2	NA	NA	TGTGCCAGCAGCTTTAACAGCCCTAACTATGGCTACACCTTC	CASSFNSPNYGYTF
TRBV15	TRBJ2-6	TRBD1	NA	TGTGCCACCAGCAGAGGGAGACAGGGGGCTTATTCTGGGGCCAACGTCCTGACTTTC	CATSRGRQGAYSGANVLTF
TRBV7-9	TRBJ1-1	TRBD1	once	TGTGCCAGCAGCTTCGACGGACAGGCAGGGAACACTGAAGCTTTCTTT	CASSFDGQAGNTEAFF
TRBV6-1	TRBJ2-2	NA	NA	TGTGCCAGCAGTGAAAGGGGGGGGCCTTCTTCCGGGGAGCTGTTTTTT	CASSERGGPSSGELFF
TRBV9	TRBJ2-7	TRBD1	few	TGTGCCAGCAGCACCCCGGGACAGGGGGCCTTCTACGAGCAGTACTTC	CASSTPGQGAFYEQYF
TRBV11-2	TRBJ2-2	TRBD1	NA	TGTGCCAGCAGCTCAGGACAGGGGACCACCGGGGAGCTGTTTTTT	CASSSGQGTTGELFF
TRBV7-2	TRBJ2-2	NA	NA	TGTGCCAGCAGCTTGGCCTCATTAAACACCGGGGAGCTGTTTTTT	CASSLASLNTGELFF
TRBV6-5	TRBJ2-7	TRBD1	few	TGTGCCAGCAGTAGGGGACAGGACCACGAGCAGTACTTC	CASSRGQDHEQYF
TRBV19	TRBJ1-6	NA	NA	TGTGCCAGTAGCACGACACCGAGCTCCTATAATTCACCCCTCCACTTT	CASSTTPSSYNSPLHF
TRBV18	TRBJ1-4	TRBD1	NA	TGTGCCAGCTCACCCGACAGGGGGACTAATGAAAAACTGTTTTTT	CASSPDRGTNEKLFF
TRBV7-2	TRBJ1-1	NA	few	TGTGCCAGCAGCATGACAGCAAACACTGAAGCTTTCTTT	CASSMTANTEAFF
TRBV19	TRBJ1-2	TRBD1	NA	TGTGCCAGTAACAAGGGACAGACCTATGGCTACACCTTC	CASNKGQTYGYTF
TRBV7-8	TRBJ2-5	NA	NA	TGTGCCAGCAGCCACCGGGACAACAAAAAAGAGACCCAGTACTTC	CASSHRDNKKETQYF
TRBV6-5	TRBJ1-2	NA	NA	TGTGCCAGCAGTTACGAGAGGGCTAACTATGGCTACACCTTC	CASSYERANYGYTF
TRBV28	TRBJ2-2	NA	NA	TGTGCCAGCAGTTCCCCAGGATCCTCCTCCACCGGGGAGCTGTTTTTT	CASSSPGSSSTGELFF
TRBV2	TRBJ1-1	NA	NA	TGTGCCAGCAGTGTCCGGGGGAACACCGAAGCTTTCTTT	CASSVRGNTEAFF